The T cell receptor (beta chain) under discussion was sequenced for a study of blood T cell repertoires in COVID-19. Libraries were prepared by immunoSEQ multiplex PCR; TCRdb keeps only in-frame clonotypes and omits some of them. Found here are around 160,000 clones, 85% to 90% of them singletons; the top ten hold under 3%. This CDR3 region has 18 residues. V gene TRBV21-1 combines with J gene TRBJ2-2; the table's D gene call, TRBD2, was not cross checked with the DNA. TRBV21-1 is listed as a pseudogene. This receptor was taken from a human donor in a cohort sampled during active COVID-19. The sample consisted of peripheral blood. The CDR3 region is CASPKEGGSGGPPGELFF. CDR3 bases: TGTGCCAGCCCTAAAGAGGGCGGTAGCGGGGGGCCCCCCGGGGAGCTGTTTTTT.